This TCR beta chain was identified during a study of long-term antiretroviral therapy in people with HIV. Survey-level resolution applied to immunoSEQ assay v3.0. Sequencing was performed with immunoSEQ multiplex PCR; in TCRdb, only in-frame clones are kept and a portion is missing. This table holds more than 12,000 clones, just over 75% found once. The V end was cut by 3 bases, the J end by 4 bases, with 7 bases between. The germline CDR1 and CDR2 sequences are MNHEY and SVGAGI. The CDR3 loop spans 13 amino acids. Turning to this clone: No antigen is known for it.

Treatment locations for all participants with HIV were in the United States. The study, taken as a whole, reports: HIV repertoires showed narrower CDR3 length ranges than controls.

The receptor's source is a man aged 35 to 55 with HIV. J is TRBJ2-1 and V is TRBV6-5; D uncertain. The specimen was unsorted PBMCs, collected 1.3 years before starting antiretroviral therapy. The CDR3 DNA reads TGTGCCAGCAGTTATCAGCTTTACAATGAGCAGTTCTTC. This sequence encodes CASSYQLYNEQFF.